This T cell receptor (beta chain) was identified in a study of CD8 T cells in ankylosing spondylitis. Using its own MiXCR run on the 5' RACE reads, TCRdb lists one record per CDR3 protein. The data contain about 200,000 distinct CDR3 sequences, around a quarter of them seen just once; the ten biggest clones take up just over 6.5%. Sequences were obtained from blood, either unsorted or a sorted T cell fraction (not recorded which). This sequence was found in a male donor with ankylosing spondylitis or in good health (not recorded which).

The CDR3 sequence: CASSLEGRQETQYF. CDR3 bases: TGCGCCAGCAGCTTGGAGGGACGGCAAGAGACCCAGTACTTC. The gene calls are TRBV5-1 and TRBJ2-5; the D gene could be TRBD1 or TRBD2 (5 bases each). Germline V gene lookup returns CDR1 SGHRS and CDR2 YFSETQ. The CDR3 sequence is 14 residues long. V lost 0 bases, J lost 2 bases, and 8 bases lay in between.